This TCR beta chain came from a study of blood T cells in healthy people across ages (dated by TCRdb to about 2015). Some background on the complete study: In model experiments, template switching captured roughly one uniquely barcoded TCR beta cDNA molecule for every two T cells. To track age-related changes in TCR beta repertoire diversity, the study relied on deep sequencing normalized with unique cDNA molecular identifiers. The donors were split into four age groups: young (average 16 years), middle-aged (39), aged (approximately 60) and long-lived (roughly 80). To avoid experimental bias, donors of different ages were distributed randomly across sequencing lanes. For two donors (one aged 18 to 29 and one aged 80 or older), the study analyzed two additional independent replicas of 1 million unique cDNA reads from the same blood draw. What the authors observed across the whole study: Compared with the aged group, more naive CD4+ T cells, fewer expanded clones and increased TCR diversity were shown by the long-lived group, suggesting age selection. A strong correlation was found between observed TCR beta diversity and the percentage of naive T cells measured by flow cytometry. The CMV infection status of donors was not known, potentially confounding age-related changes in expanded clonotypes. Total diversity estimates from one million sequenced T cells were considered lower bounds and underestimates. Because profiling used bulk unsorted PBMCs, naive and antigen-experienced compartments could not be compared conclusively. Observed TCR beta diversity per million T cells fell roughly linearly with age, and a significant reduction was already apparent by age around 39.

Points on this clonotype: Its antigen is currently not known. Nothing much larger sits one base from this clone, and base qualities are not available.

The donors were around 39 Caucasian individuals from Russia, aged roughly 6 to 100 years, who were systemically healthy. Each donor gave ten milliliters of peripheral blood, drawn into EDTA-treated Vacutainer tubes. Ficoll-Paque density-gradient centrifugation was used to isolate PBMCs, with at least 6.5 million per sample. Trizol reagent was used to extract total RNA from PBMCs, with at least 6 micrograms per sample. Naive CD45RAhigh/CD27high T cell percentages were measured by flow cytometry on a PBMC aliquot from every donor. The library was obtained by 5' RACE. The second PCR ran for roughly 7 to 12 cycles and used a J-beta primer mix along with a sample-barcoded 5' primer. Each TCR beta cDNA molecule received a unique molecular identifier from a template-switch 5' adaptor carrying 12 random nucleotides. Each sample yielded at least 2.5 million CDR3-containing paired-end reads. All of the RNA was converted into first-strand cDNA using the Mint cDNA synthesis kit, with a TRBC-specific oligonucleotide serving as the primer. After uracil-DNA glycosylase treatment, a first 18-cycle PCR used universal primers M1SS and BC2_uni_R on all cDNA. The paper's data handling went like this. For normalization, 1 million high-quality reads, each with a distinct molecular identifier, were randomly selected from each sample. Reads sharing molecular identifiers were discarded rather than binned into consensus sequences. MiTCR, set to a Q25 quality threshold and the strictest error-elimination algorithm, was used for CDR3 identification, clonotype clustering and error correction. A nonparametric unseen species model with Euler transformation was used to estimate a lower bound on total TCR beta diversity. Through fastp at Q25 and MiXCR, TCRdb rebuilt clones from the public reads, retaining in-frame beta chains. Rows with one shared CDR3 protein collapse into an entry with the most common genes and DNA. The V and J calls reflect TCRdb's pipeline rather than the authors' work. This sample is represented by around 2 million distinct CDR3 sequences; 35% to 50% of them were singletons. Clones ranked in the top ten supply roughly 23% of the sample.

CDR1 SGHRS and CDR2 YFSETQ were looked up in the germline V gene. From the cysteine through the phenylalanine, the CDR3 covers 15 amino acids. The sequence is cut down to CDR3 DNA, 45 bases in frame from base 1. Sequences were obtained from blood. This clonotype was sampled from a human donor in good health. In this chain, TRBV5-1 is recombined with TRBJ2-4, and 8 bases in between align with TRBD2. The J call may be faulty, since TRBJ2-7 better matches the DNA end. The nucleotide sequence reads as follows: TGCGCCAGCAGCTTGGATGGGACTAGGGGATGCGAGCAGTACTTC. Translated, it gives CASSLDGTRGCEQYF.